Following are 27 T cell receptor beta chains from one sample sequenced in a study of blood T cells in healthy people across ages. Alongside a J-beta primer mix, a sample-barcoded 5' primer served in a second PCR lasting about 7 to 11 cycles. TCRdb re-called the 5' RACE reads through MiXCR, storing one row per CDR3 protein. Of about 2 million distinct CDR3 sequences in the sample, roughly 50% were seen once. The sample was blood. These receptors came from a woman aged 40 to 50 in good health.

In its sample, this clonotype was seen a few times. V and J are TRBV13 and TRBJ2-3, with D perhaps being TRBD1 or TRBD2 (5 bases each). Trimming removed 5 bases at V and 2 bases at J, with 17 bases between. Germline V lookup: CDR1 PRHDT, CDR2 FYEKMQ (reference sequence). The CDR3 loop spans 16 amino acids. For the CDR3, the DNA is TGTGCCAGCAGCACCGCCGGGACCAGCAACACAGATACGCAGTATTTT. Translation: CASSTAGTSNTDTQYF.

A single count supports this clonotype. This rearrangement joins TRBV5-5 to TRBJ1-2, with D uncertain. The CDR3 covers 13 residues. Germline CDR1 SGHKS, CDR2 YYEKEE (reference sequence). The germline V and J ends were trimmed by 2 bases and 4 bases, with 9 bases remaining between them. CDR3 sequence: CASSFNSFYGYTF. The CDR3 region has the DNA TGTGCCAGCAGCTTTAACAGCTTCTATGGCTACACCTTC.

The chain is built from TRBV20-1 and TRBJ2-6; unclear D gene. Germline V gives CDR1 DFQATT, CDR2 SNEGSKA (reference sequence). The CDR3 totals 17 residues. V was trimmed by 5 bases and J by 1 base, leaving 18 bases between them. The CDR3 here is CSAPLKRLPSGANVLTF. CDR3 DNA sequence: TGCAGTGCTCCCCTGAAACGACTCCCGTCTGGGGCCAACGTCCTGACTTTC.

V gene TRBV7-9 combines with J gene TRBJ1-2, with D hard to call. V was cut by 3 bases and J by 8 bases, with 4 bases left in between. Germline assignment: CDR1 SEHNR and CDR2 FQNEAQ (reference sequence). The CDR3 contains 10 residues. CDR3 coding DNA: TGTGCCAGCAGCTTTCCCGGCTACACCTTC. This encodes CASSFPGYTF.

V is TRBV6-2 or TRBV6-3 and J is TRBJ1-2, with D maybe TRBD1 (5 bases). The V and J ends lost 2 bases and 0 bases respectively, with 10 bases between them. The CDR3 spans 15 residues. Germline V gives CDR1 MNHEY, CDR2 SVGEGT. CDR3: CASSYAGRPNYGYTF. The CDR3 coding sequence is TGTGCCAGCAGTTACGCGGGGCGACCTAACTATGGCTACACCTTC.

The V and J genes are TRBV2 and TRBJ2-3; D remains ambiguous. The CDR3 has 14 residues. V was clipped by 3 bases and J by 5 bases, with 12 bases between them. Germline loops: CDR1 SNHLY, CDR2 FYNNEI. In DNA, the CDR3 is TGTGCCAGCAGTGATCATTTATCTTTAGATACGCAGTATTTT. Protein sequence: CASSDHLSLDTQYF.

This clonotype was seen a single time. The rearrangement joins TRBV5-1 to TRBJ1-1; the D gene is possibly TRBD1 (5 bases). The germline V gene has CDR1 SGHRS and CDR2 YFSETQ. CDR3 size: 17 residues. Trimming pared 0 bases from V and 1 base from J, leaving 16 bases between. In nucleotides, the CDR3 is TGCGCCAGCAGCTTGGCCCTGGGGGGGGTTACGAACACTGAAGCTTTCTTT. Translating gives CASSLALGGVTNTEAFF.

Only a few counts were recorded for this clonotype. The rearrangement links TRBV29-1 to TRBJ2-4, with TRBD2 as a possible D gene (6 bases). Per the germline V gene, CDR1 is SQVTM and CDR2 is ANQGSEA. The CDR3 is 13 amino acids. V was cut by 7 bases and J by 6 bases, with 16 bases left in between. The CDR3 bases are TGCAGCGCGGCGGAGGGTCGCGGAAACATTCAGTACTTC. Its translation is CSAAEGRGNIQYF.

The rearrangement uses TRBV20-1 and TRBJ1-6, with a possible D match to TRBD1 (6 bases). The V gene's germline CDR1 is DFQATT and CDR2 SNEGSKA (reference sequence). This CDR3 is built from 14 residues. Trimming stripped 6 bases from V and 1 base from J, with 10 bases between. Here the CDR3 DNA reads TGCAGTGCCCCAGGACAGTCCTATAATTCACCCCTCCACTTT. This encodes CSAPGQSYNSPLHF.

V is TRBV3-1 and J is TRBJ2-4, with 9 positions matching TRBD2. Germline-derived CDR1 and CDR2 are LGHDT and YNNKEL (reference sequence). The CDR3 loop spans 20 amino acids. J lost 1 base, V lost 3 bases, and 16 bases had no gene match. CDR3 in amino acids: CASSHINLGLASSAKNIQYF. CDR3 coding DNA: TGTGCCAGCAGCCATATTAACTTGGGACTAGCTTCCTCCGCCAAAAACATTCAGTACTTC.

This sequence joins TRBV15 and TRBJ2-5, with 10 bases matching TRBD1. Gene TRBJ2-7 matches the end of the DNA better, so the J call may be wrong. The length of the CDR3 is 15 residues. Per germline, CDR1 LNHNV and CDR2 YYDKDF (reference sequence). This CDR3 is CATSRDRTGGYEQYF. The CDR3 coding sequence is TGTGCCACCAGCAGAGACCGGACAGGGGGCTACGAGCAGTACTTC.

The CDR3 nucleotides read TGCAGTGCTAGAGACCCGACCGGGACAACCCTCTCACCCCTCCACTTT. Translating it yields CSARDPTGTTLSPLHF. The chain couples TRBV20-1 to TRBJ1-6; the D gene is possibly TRBD1 (6 bases). Germline lookup yields CDR1 DFQATT and CDR2 SNEGSKA (reference sequence). The CDR3 totals 16 residues. V lost 0 bases to trimming and J lost 10 bases, with 19 bases between them.

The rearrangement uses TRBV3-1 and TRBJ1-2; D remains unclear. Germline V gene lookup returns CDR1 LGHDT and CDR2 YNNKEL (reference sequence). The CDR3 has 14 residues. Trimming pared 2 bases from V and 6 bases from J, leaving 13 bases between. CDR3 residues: CASSQPRAEDGYTF. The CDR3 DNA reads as TGTGCCAGCAGCCAACCCCGGGCAGAAGATGGCTACACCTTC. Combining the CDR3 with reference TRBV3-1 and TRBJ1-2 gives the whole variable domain DTAVSQTPKYLVTQMGNDKSIKCEQNLGHDTMYWYKQDSKKFLKIMFSYNNKELIINETVPNRFSPKSPDKAHLNLHINSLELGDSAVYFCASSQPRAEDGYTFGSGTRLTVV.

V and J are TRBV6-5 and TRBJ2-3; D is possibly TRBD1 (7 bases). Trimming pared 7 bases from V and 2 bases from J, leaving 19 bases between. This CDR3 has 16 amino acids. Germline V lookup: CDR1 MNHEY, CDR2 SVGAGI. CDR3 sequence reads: CASTQRGGTVTDTQYF. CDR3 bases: TGTGCCAGCACCCAAAGGGGCGGGACAGTCACAGATACGCAGTATTTT.

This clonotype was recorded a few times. For the CDR3, the DNA is TGCGCCAGCAGCACGCAGTCCCCAGGTTTCGGCACAGATACGCAGTATTTT. Translated, it gives CASSTQSPGFGTDTQYF. The chain recombines TRBV5-1 with TRBJ2-3; D remains unclear. The V end was cut by 4 bases, the J end by 1 base, with 19 bases between. The CDR3 sequence is 17 residues long. Germline CDR1 is SGHRS and CDR2 is YFSETQ.

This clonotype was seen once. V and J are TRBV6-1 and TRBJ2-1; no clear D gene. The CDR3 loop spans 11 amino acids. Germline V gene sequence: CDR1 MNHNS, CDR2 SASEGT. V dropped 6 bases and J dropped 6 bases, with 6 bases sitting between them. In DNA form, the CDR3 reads TGTGCCAGCAGGCAAAGCAATGAGCAGTTCTTC. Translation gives CASRQSNEQFF.

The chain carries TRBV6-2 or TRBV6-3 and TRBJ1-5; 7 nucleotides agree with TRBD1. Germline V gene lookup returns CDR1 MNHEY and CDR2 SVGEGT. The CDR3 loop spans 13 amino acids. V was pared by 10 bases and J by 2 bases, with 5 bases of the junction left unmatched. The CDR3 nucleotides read TGTGCCACCTCAGACAGGGGCAATCAGCCCCAGCATTTT. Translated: CATSDRGNQPQHF.

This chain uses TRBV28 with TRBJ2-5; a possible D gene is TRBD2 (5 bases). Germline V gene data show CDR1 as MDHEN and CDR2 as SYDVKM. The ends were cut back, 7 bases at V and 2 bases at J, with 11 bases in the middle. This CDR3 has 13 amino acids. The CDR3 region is CASMRLAQETQYF. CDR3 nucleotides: TGTGCCAGCATGCGGCTAGCTCAAGAGACCCAGTACTTC.

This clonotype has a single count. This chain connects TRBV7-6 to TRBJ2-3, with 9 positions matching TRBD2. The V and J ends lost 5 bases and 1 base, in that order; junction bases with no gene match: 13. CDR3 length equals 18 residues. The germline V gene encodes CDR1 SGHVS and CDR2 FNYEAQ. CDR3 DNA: TGTGCCAGCAGCCCCTATCCACCTAGCGGGGCCGGCACAGATACGCAGTATTTT. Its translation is CASSPYPPSGAGTDTQYF.

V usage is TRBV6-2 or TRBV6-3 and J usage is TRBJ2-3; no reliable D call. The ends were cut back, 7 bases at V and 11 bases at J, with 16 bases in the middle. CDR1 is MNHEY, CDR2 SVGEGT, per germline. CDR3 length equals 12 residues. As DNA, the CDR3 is TGTGCCAGCACTAACCCGGGCTCGATGCAGTATTTT. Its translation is CASTNPGSMQYF.

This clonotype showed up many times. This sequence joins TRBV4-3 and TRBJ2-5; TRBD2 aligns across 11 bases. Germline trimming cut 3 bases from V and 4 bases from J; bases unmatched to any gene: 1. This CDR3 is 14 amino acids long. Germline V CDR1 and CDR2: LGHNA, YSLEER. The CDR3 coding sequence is TGCGCCAGCAGCCAGGGGACTAGCGGAGAGACCCAGTACTTC. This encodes CASSQGTSGETQYF.

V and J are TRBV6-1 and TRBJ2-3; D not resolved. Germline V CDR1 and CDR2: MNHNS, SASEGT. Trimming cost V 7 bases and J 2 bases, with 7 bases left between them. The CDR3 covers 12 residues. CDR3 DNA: TGTGCCAGCAAAGGAATCACAGATACGCAGTATTTT. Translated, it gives CASKGITDTQYF.

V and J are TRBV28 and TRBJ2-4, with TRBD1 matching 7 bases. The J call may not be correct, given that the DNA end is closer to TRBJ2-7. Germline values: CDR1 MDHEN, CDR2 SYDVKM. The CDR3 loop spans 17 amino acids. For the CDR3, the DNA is TGTGCCAGCAGGAAGCCAGGGGCGACAGGGAGCTCCTACGAGCAGTACTTC. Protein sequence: CASRKPGATGSSYEQYF.

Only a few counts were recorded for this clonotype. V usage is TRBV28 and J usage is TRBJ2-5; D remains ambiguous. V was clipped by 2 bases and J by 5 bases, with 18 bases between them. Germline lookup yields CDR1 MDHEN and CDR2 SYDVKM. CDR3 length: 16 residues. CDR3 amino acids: CASSLIRTQVEETQYF. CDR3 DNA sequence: TGTGCCAGCAGTTTAATCCGGACCCAGGTCGAGGAGACCCAGTACTTC.

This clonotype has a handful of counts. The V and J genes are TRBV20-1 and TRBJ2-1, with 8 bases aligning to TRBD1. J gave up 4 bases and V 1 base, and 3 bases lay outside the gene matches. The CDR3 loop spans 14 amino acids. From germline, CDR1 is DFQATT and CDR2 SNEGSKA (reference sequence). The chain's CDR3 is CSARVRTGYNEQFF. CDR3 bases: TGCAGTGCTAGAGTCCGGACAGGGTACAATGAGCAGTTCTTC.

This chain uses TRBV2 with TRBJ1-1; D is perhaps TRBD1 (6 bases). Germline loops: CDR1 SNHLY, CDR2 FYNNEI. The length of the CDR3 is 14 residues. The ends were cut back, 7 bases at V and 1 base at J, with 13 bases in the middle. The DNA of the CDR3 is TGTGCCAGCAACCTACAGGGTACGAACACTGAAGCTTTCTTT. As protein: CASNLQGTNTEAFF.

The CDR3 nucleotides are TGTGCCAGCGGCGTAGGGTTGGGATCTCAAGAGACCCAGTACTTC. Translated: CASGVGLGSQETQYF. The chain combines TRBV27 with TRBJ2-5, with unresolved D. The CDR3 is 15 amino acids. V lost 8 bases to trimming and J lost 2 bases, with 18 bases between them. Germline values: CDR1 MNHEY, CDR2 SMNVEV (reference sequence).